The rows below give T cell receptor beta chains drawn from one sample of a study of shared clonotypes between healthy human individuals. The data were produced by immunoSEQ multiplex PCR, yet TCRdb's version contains in-frame clones alone and is incomplete. The sample holds about 520,000 clones; approximately 81% are singletons and the top ten take roughly an eighth. The sequencing sample was made of PBMCs. These receptors were collected from a woman between 40 and 50 years old in good health. Some clones in this sample may be carry-over from other donors' samples. The CDR3 runs from the conserved cysteine through the conserved F or W. A D gene is named only where the DNA matches it firmly. The size field is filled for only some rows; it gives once, few, many or a size class.

v_gene	j_gene	d_gene	abundance	CDR3nt	CDR3aa
TRBV27	TRBJ2-5	NA	NA	TGTGCCAGCAGTTTATATTCCCACAGGGATGGGGAGACCCAGTACTTC	CASSLYSHRDGETQYF
TRBV18	TRBJ1-1	NA	NA	TGTGCCAGCTCACCACTGCCGAGGACTGAAGCTTTCTTT	CASSPLPRTEAFF
TRBV29-1	TRBJ1-2	NA	NA	TGCAGCGTTGAAGGGGGCAGGGGAACTAACTATGGCTACACCTTC	CSVEGGRGTNYGYTF
TRBV12-2	TRBJ2-1	NA	NA	TGTGCAAGTCGCCCGAAGGAGGGGGCAAGGCTTAACAATGAGCAGTTCTTC	CASRPKEGARLNNEQFF
TRBV7-6	TRBJ2-4	TRBD1	NA	TGTGCCAGCAGCTCGGACCTTCGGGGACAGGGGAGGATATTAGCCAAAAACATTCAGTACTTC	CASSSDLRGQGRILAKNIQYF
TRBV29-1	TRBJ2-3	NA	NA	TGCAGCGTTGGGTCGGGAGTCTCAGATACGCAGTATTTT	CSVGSGVSDTQYF
TRBV28	TRBJ2-7	NA	NA	TGTGCCAGCAGTTTACCGGGATGGCCCTACGAGCAGTACTTC	CASSLPGWPYEQYF
TRBV30	TRBJ2-7	TRBD1	NA	TGTGCCTGGAGCCCCGACAGGGAACTCTACGAGCAGTACTTC	CAWSPDRELYEQYF
TRBV7-3	TRBJ1-2	NA	NA	TGTGCCAGCAGCCCCAAGGGGAGGGAACATGGCTACACCTTC	CASSPKGREHGYTF
TRBV30	TRBJ2-7	TRBD1	NA	TGTGCCTGGAGTGTATCATTGGGTAGGGGGCGCGAGCAGTACTTC	CAWSVSLGRGREQYF
TRBV4-1	TRBJ1-1	NA	NA	TGCGCCAGCAGCCAGGACATCCCAACTGAAGCTTTCTTT	CASSQDIPTEAFF
TRBV9	TRBJ2-7	TRBD2	NA	TGTGCCAGCAGCACAAGCGGGATAACGGGGGAGCAGTACTTC	CASSTSGITGEQYF
TRBV4-1	TRBJ2-7	TRBD2	NA	TGCGCCAGTAGCCAAGGGTTGACTAGCGGGTTCTCCTACGAGCAGTACTTC	CASSQGLTSGFSYEQYF
TRBV19	TRBJ1-1	NA	NA	TGTGCCAGTAGTATTCATCCGTCGGGGGACACTGAAGCTTTCTTT	CASSIHPSGDTEAFF
TRBV27	TRBJ1-2	NA	NA	TGTGCCAGCAGTTTGCGGGGACGGGCCCTCTATGGCTACACCTTC	CASSLRGRALYGYTF
TRBV30	TRBJ2-1	TRBD2	many	TGTGCCTGGGGTTCCATTTCCGGGACTATCCAGTTCTTC	CAWGSISGTIQFF
TRBV2	TRBJ2-1	NA	NA	TGTGCCAGCAGTGGAGGACGCAATGAGCAGTTCTTC	CASSGGRNEQFF
TRBV7-2	TRBJ2-1	TRBD1	once	TGTGCCAGCAGCTTAGAAGGACAGGTAGGGAATGAGCAGTTCTTC	CASSLEGQVGNEQFF
TRBV6-1	TRBJ1-3	NA	NA	TGTGCCAGCAGTGAAGGGGCAGGGACAGGAAACACCATATATTTT	CASSEGAGTGNTIYF
TRBV14	TRBJ2-1	NA	NA	TGTGCCAGCAGCCAAGATCGGGGTGGCCCCCTGAGGGGTGAGCAGTTCTTC	CASSQDRGGPLRGEQFF
TRBV2	TRBJ1-4	NA	NA	TGTGCCAGCACCGTCCTAGGACTTAATGAAAAACTGTTTTTT	CASTVLGLNEKLFF
TRBV30	TRBJ1-2	NA	NA	TGTGCCTGGGGGGGAGACTATGGCTACACCTTC	CAWGGDYGYTF
TRBV19	TRBJ1-1	TRBD1	once	TGTGCCAGTAGTATTCAGGGGGCGAACACTGAAGCTTTCTTT	CASSIQGANTEAFF
TRBV11-2	TRBJ2-7	TRBD1	NA	TGTGCCAGCAGCTTAGGGACCCCGGGACAGGGGTACGAGCAGTACTTC	CASSLGTPGQGYEQYF
TRBV15	TRBJ2-2	TRBD2	NA	TGTGCCACCAGCACGGGACTAGCGGGATGGGACACCGGGGAGCTGTTTTTT	CATSTGLAGWDTGELFF
TRBV14	TRBJ1-2	NA	few	TGTGCCAGCAGCCAAGAATCTCGGAAGAACGGCTACACCTTC	CASSQESRKNGYTF
TRBV7-2	TRBJ2-2	TRBD2	few	TGTGCCAGCAGCTTAGACTCTGGCGGGAGTGCCGGGGAGCTGTTTTTT	CASSLDSGGSAGELFF
TRBV6-5	TRBJ2-7	NA	few	TGTGCCAGCAGTTACTCGTGGACTCTCGTCTTGGGCGAGCAGTACTTC	CASSYSWTLVLGEQYF
TRBV19	TRBJ2-7	NA	NA	TGTGCCAGTTCATGGGGTGGAAACTTCTACGAGCAGTACTTC	CASSWGGNFYEQYF
TRBV30	TRBJ1-1	NA	NA	TGTGCCTGGAGTGTAGGGTTTGGGCACGCGAACACTGAAGCTTTCTTT	CAWSVGFGHANTEAFF
TRBV10-3	TRBJ1-2	TRBD1	NA	TGTGCCATCAGTGAAGGACAGGGTGGCTATGGCTACACCTTC	CAISEGQGGYGYTF
TRBV5-4	TRBJ2-3	TRBD2	few	TGTGCCAGCAGCTTGGTAGCGGGGGGAGGGTCAGATACGCAGTATTTT	CASSLVAGGGSDTQYF
TRBV7-3	TRBJ2-1	TRBD2	many	TGTGCCAGCAGCTTCGAGGTAGCGGGAGTTCTGGATGAGCAGTTCTTC	CASSFEVAGVLDEQFF
TRBV10-2	TRBJ2-5	TRBD2	few	TGCGCCAGCAGTGAGATAAGCGGGAGAGGAGAGACCCAGTACTTC	CASSEISGRGETQYF
TRBV10-3	TRBJ2-7	TRBD1	NA	TGTGCCATCAGTGCTCCAGGGGGTCTTTACGAGCAGTACTTC	CAISAPGGLYEQYF
TRBV10-1	TRBJ1-1	NA	NA	TGCGCCAGCAGTGTGGGGTTGGGCACTGAAGCTTTCTTT	CASSVGLGTEAFF
TRBV28	TRBJ1-2	NA	NA	TGTGCCAGCAGTTTAATGCGGACAAAGGGGGGCTACACCTTC	CASSLMRTKGGYTF
TRBV7-9	TRBJ1-2	NA	NA	TGTGCCAGCAGCCCCGTACAGAACTATGGCTACACCTTC	CASSPVQNYGYTF
TRBV5-1	TRBJ1-2	NA	NA	TGCGCCAGCAGCTTGGCACAGAACTATGGCTACACCTTC	CASSLAQNYGYTF
TRBV10-3	TRBJ2-7	NA	NA	TGTGCCATCAGTAAACAATACCTGGGCGGGCTCTCCTACGAGCAGTACTTC	CAISKQYLGGLSYEQYF
TRBV11-2	TRBJ2-2	TRBD2	NA	TGTGCCAGCAGCAGGACTAGCGGGAGGGCCTTGGGTCCCGGGGAGCTGTTTTTT	CASSRTSGRALGPGELFF
TRBV30	TRBJ2-2	NA	NA	TGTGCCTGGAGTGTACGCAGGGAGCGGGCCGGGGAGCTGTTTTTT	CAWSVRRERAGELFF
TRBV7-6	TRBJ2-3	NA	NA	TGTGCCAGCAGCTCGAGAAGGGGAGATACGCAGTATTTT	CASSSRRGDTQYF
TRBV6-6	TRBJ2-7	TRBD1	NA	TGTGCCAGCAGTTACGGGTCCCACACAGGGGATGACGAGCAGTACTTC	CASSYGSHTGDDEQYF
TRBV7-2	TRBJ1-1	NA	NA	TGTGCCAGCAGACCAGGTCCACTGAACACTGAAGCTTTCTTT	CASRPGPLNTEAFF
TRBV28	TRBJ2-6	NA	NA	TGTGCCAGCAGACCTAGCTCTGGGGCCAACGTCCTGACTTTC	CASRPSSGANVLTF